This is a list of T cell receptor beta chains from one sample in a study of T cell changes during pregnancy in multiple sclerosis. Produced via immunoSEQ multiplex PCR; TCRdb's table is partial and in-frame only. This table holds 35,000 to 55,000 clones, 85% to 95% found once. Source material: peripheral blood. These receptors came from a female donor with multiple sclerosis, enrolled in a pregnancy study. Each CDR3 is given with its conserved first and last residue. Each record gives: D gene, V gene, clone size, J gene, CDR3 DNA, CDR3 protein. D genes are given only for firm matches. Part of the rows lack a size; the others show once, few, many or a class for expanded clones.

D gene: TRBD1
V gene: TRBV28
clone size: NA
J gene: TRBJ2-7
CDR3 DNA: TGTGCCAGCAGTTCAAATTACGGGACAGGTCCCTACGAGCAGTACTTC
CDR3 protein: CASSSNYGTGPYEQYF

D gene: NA
V gene: TRBV29-1
clone size: NA
J gene: TRBJ2-6
CDR3 DNA: TGCAGCGTGGTAGGGGGTTCTGGGGCCAACGTCCTGACTTTC
CDR3 protein: CSVVGGSGANVLTF

D gene: NA
V gene: TRBV11-2
clone size: NA
J gene: TRBJ2-7
CDR3 DNA: TGTGCCAGCAGCTTAAATAACCTGAGGAACGAGCAGTACTTC
CDR3 protein: CASSLNNLRNEQYF

D gene: NA
V gene: TRBV20-1
clone size: NA
J gene: TRBJ2-7
CDR3 DNA: TGCAGTGCTAGAGTAGCCGAGCAGTACTTC
CDR3 protein: CSARVAEQYF

D gene: NA
V gene: TRBV9
clone size: NA
J gene: TRBJ1-1
CDR3 DNA: TGTGCCAGCAGCGTAGGTGAGGGAGGGACTGAAGCTTTCTTT
CDR3 protein: CASSVGEGGTEAFF

D gene: TRBD2
V gene: TRBV7-3
clone size: once
J gene: TRBJ2-2
CDR3 DNA: TGTGCCAGCAGCTCCGGGACTAGCGGGCCCGGGGAGCTGTTTTTT
CDR3 protein: CASSSGTSGPGELFF

D gene: TRBD2
V gene: TRBV28
clone size: NA
J gene: TRBJ2-1
CDR3 DNA: TGTGCCAGCAACGGACTAGCGGGTATAGGTGAGCAGTTCTTC
CDR3 protein: CASNGLAGIGEQFF

D gene: NA
V gene: TRBV20-1
clone size: once
J gene: TRBJ1-4
CDR3 DNA: TGCAGTGCTCCTATTAATGAAAAACTGTTTTTT
CDR3 protein: CSAPINEKLFF

D gene: NA
V gene: TRBV5-4
clone size: NA
J gene: TRBJ1-1
CDR3 DNA: TGTGCCAGCAGCCTAGACAGGATGAACACTGAAGCTTTCTTT
CDR3 protein: CASSLDRMNTEAFF

D gene: TRBD2
V gene: TRBV2
clone size: NA
J gene: TRBJ2-5
CDR3 DNA: TGTGCCAGCCAGACTAGCGCCACGAAGACCCAGTACTTC
CDR3 protein: CASQTSATKTQYF

D gene: TRBD1
V gene: TRBV5-8
clone size: once
J gene: TRBJ1-2
CDR3 DNA: TGTGCCAGCAGCCTGGACAGGGGGAATAAATTTAGTGGCTACACCTTC
CDR3 protein: CASSLDRGNKFSGYTF

D gene: TRBD1
V gene: TRBV5-1
clone size: once
J gene: TRBJ1-1
CDR3 DNA: TGCGCCAGCAGCTTGGAACCGACAGGGAAGTACACTGAAGCTTTCTTT
CDR3 protein: CASSLEPTGKYTEAFF

D gene: NA
V gene: TRBV2
clone size: NA
J gene: TRBJ2-6
CDR3 DNA: TGTGCCAGCAGCCCGACTTCTGGGGCCAACGTCCTGACTTTC
CDR3 protein: CASSPTSGANVLTF

D gene: NA
V gene: TRBV29-1
clone size: NA
J gene: TRBJ2-7
CDR3 DNA: TGCAGCGCTGGGGGGGGCAGAGGCTCCTACGAGCAGTACTTC
CDR3 protein: CSAGGGRGSYEQYF

D gene: NA
V gene: TRBV2
clone size: NA
J gene: TRBJ2-1
CDR3 DNA: TGTGCCAGCAGGCACCGGGACACCATTTATAATGAGCAGTTCTTC
CDR3 protein: CASRHRDTIYNEQFF

D gene: NA
V gene: TRBV2
clone size: NA
J gene: TRBJ1-5
CDR3 DNA: TGTGCCACCCGGGATGCCCCCAATCAGCCCCAGCATTTT
CDR3 protein: CATRDAPNQPQHF

D gene: NA
V gene: TRBV4-3
clone size: NA
J gene: TRBJ2-5
CDR3 DNA: TGCGCCAGCAGCCATGACGGACTATACCAAGAGACCCAGTACTTC
CDR3 protein: CASSHDGLYQETQYF

D gene: NA
V gene: TRBV11-2
clone size: NA
J gene: TRBJ2-5
CDR3 DNA: TGTGCCAGCAGCTTAGACGAGTCAAAGACCCAGTACTTC
CDR3 protein: CASSLDESKTQYF

D gene: NA
V gene: TRBV6-4
clone size: NA
J gene: TRBJ1-2
CDR3 DNA: TGTGCCAGCAGTGATACAGGGTATGGCTACACCTTC
CDR3 protein: CASSDTGYGYTF

D gene: NA
V gene: TRBV6-1
clone size: few
J gene: TRBJ2-7
CDR3 DNA: TGTGCCAGCAGTGAAATGGTGGGAGAGGGCTACGAGCAGTACTTC
CDR3 protein: CASSEMVGEGYEQYF

D gene: TRBD2
V gene: TRBV29-1
clone size: NA
J gene: TRBJ2-5
CDR3 DNA: TGCAGCGTCGACCCTAGCGGGAGAGGGGAGACCCAGTACTTC
CDR3 protein: CSVDPSGRGETQYF

D gene: TRBD2
V gene: TRBV27
clone size: NA
J gene: TRBJ2-3
CDR3 DNA: TGTGCCAGCAGTGCTCTAGCGGGAGTACCAGATACGCAGTATTTT
CDR3 protein: CASSALAGVPDTQYF

D gene: NA
V gene: TRBV6-1
clone size: NA
J gene: TRBJ1-1
CDR3 DNA: TGTGCCAGCAGTGCCAGGTGGACTGAAGCTTTCTTT
CDR3 protein: CASSARWTEAFF

D gene: TRBD2
V gene: TRBV5-1
clone size: once
J gene: TRBJ2-5
CDR3 DNA: TGCGCCAGCAGTTTAGGACTAGTGGGGCAAGAGACCCAGTACTTC
CDR3 protein: CASSLGLVGQETQYF

D gene: TRBD1
V gene: TRBV10-2
clone size: NA
J gene: TRBJ2-4
CDR3 DNA: TGCGCCACCAGAGGGGGTGGGACAGGGCCAATAAACATTCAGTACTTC
CDR3 protein: CATRGGGTGPINIQYF

D gene: TRBD1
V gene: TRBV5-1
clone size: NA
J gene: TRBJ1-1
CDR3 DNA: TGCGCCAGCAGCTTGGCGGCCGGGACAGGGGCCGTGAACACTGAAGCTTTCTTT
CDR3 protein: CASSLAAGTGAVNTEAFF

D gene: TRBD1
V gene: TRBV4-1
clone size: medium-sized
J gene: TRBJ1-4
CDR3 DNA: TGCGCCAGCAGCCATGTAGGTCGGGACAGGGGGAATGAAAAACTGTTTTTT
CDR3 protein: CASSHVGRDRGNEKLFF

D gene: TRBD2
V gene: TRBV2
clone size: NA
J gene: TRBJ2-2
CDR3 DNA: TGTGCCAGCAGTGATCCCCGACTAGCGGGAGGAGGAACCGGGGAGCTGTTTTTT
CDR3 protein: CASSDPRLAGGGTGELFF